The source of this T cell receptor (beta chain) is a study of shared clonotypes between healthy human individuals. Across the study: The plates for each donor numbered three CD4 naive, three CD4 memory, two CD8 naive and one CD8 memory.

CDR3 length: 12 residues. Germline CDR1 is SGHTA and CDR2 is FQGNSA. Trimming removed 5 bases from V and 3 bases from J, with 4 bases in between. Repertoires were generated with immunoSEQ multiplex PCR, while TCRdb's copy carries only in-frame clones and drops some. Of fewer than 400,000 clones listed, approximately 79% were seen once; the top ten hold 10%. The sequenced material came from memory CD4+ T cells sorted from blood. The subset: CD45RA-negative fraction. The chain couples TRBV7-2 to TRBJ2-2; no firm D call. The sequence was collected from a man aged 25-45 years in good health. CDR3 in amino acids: CASSTYTGELFF. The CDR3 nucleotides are TGTGCCAGCAGCACCTACACCGGGGAGCTGTTTTTT.